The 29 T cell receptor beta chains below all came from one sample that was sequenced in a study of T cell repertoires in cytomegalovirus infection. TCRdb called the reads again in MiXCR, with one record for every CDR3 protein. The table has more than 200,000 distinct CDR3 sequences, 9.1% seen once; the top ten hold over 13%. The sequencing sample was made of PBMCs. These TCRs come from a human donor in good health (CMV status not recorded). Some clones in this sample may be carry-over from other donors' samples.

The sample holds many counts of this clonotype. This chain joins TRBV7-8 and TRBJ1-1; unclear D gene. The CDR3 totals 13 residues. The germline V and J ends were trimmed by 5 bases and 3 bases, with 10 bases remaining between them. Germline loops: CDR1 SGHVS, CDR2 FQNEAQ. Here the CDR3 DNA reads TGTGCCAGCAGCGCCCAAAAACACACTGAAGCTTTCTTT. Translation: CASSAQKHTEAFF.

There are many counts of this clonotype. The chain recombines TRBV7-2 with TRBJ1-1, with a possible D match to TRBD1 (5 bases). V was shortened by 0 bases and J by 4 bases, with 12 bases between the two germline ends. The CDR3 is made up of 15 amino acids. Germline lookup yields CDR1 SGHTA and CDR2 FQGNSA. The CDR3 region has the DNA TGTGCCAGCAGCTTAGCTGCGGCAGGGTCCACTGAAGCTTTCTTT. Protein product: CASSLAAAGSTEAFF.

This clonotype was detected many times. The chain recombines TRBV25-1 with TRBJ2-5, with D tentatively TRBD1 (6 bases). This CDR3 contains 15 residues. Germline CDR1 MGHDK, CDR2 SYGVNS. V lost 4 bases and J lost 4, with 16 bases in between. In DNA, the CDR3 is TGTGCCAGCAGTGCCACAACAGGGTTCCTAGAGACCCAGTACTTC. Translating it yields CASSATTGFLETQYF. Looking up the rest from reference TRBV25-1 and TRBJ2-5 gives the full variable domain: EADIYQTPRYLVIGTGKKITLECSQTMGHDKMYWYQQDPGMELHLIHYSYGVNSTEKGDLSSESTVSRIRTEHFPLTLESARPSHTSQYLCASSATTGFLETQYFGPGTRLLVL.

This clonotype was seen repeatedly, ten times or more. The CDR3 DNA sequence: TGTGCCACCAGCAGAGATCCTCGGGACACGTCCAATCAGCCCCAGCATTTT. Amino acid sequence: CATSRDPRDTSNQPQHF. This chain connects TRBV15 to TRBJ1-5; a weak D match, TRBD1 (6 bases). The CDR3 is 17 residues long. Germline values: CDR1 LNHNV, CDR2 YYDKDF (reference sequence). Trimming left V 0 bases short and J 3 bases short, with 15 bases between.

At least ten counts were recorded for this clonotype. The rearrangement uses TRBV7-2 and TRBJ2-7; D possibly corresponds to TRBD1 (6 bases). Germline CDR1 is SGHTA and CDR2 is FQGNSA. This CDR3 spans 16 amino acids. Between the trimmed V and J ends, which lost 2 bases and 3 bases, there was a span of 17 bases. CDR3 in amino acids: CASSLIGAGAFYEQYF. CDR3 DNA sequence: TGTGCCAGCAGCTTAATTGGTGCAGGGGCCTTCTACGAGCAGTACTTC.

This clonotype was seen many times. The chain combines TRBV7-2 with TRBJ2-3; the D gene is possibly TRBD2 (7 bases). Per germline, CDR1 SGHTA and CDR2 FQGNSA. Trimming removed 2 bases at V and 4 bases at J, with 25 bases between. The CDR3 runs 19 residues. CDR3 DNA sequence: TGTGCCAGCAGCTTATTTGGACAGACGGGCGGGGGCCCGGCAGATACGCAGTATTTT. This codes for CASSLFGQTGGGPADTQYF.

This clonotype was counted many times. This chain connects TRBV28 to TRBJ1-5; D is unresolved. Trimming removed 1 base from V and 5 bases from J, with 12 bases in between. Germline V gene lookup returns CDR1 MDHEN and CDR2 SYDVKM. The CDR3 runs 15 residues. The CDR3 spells CASSLFRTSHQPQHF. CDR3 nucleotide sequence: TGTGCCAGCAGTTTATTTCGCACGAGTCATCAGCCCCAGCATTTT. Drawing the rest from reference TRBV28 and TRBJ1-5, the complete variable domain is DVKVTQSSRYLVKRTGEKVFLECVQDMDHENMFWYRQDPGLGLRLIYFSYDVKMKEKGDIPEGYSVSREKKERFSLILESASTNQTSMYLCASSLFRTSHQPQHFGDGTRLSIL.

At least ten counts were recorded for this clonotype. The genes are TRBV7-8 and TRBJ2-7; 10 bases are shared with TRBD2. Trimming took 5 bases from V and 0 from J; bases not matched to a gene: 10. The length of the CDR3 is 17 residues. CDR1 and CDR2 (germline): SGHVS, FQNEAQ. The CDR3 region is CASSLALAGGTSYEQYF. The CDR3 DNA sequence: TGTGCCAGCAGCCTGGCCTTAGCGGGGGGTACCTCCTACGAGCAGTACTTC.

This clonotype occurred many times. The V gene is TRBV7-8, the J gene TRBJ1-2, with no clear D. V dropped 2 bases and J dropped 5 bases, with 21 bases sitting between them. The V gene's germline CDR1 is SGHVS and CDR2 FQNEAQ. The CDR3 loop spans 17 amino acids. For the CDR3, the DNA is TGTGCCAGCAGCTTACGTGGCGTTTCCTTTTTCCCTTATGGCTACACCTTC. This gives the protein CASSLRGVSFFPYGYTF.

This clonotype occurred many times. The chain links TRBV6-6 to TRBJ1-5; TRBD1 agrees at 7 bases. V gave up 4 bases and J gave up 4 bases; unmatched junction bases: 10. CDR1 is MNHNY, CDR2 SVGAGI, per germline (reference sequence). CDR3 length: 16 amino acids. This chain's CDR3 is CASSSLQGQINQPQHF. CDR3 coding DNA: TGTGCCAGCAGTTCTCTCCAGGGACAGATAAATCAGCCCCAGCATTTT.

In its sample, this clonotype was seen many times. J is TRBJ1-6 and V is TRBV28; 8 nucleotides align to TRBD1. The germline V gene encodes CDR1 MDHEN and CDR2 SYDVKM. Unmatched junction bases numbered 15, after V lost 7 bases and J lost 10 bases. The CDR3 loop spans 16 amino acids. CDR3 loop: CASTWTGTSSGSPLHF. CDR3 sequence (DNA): TGTGCCAGCACTTGGACAGGGACCTCCTCTGGCTCACCCCTCCACTTT.

CDR3 nucleotides: TGCAGTTACAGGGAAGGGGGAGCGGGGGAGCAGTACTTC. It yields the protein CSYREGGAGEQYF. V and J are TRBV20-1 and TRBJ2-7; a possible D gene is TRBD2 (7 bases). The CDR3 length is 13 residues. In germline, CDR1 is DFQATT, CDR2 SNEGSKA (reference sequence). Trimming pared 8 bases from V and 7 bases from J, leaving 21 bases between.

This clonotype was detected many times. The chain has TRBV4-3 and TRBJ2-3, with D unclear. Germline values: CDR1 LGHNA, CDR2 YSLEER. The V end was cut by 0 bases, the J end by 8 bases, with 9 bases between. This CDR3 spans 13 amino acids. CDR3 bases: TGCGCCAGCAGCCAAGACCTAGGTTTTACGCAGTATTTT. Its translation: CASSQDLGFTQYF.

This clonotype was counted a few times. CDR3: CASSPRTGGGTEAFF. CDR3 nucleotides: TGTGCCAGCTCACCACGGACAGGGGGCGGCACTGAAGCTTTCTTT. The chain employs TRBV18 and TRBJ1-1; TRBD1 matches at 11 bases. The germline V gene has CDR1 KGHSH and CDR2 LQKENI. The junction had 2 bases not matched to a gene; V was cut back by 1 base and J by 4 bases. This CDR3 contains 15 residues.

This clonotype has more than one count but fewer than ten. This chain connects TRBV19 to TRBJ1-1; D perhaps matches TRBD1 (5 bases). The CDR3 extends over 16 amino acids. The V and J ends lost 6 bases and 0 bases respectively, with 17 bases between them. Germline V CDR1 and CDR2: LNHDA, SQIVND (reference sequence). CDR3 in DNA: TGTGCCAGTAGGATTAGGACAACTTCCATGAACACTGAAGCTTTCTTT. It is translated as CASRIRTTSMNTEAFF.

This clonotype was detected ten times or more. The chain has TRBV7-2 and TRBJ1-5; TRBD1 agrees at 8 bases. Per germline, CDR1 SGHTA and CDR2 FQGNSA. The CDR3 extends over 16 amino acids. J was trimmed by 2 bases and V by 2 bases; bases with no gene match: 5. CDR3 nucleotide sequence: TGTGCCAGCAGCTTAACGACAGGGGCTGGCAATCAGCCCCAGCATTTT. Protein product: CASSLTTGAGNQPQHF.

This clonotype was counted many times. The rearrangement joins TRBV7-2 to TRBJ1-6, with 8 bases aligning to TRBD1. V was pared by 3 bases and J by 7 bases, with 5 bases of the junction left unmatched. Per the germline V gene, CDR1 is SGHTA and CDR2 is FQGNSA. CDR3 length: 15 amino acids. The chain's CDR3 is CASSFRTGRNSPLHF. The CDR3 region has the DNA TGTGCCAGCAGCTTTCGGACAGGGAGGAATTCACCCCTCCACTTT.

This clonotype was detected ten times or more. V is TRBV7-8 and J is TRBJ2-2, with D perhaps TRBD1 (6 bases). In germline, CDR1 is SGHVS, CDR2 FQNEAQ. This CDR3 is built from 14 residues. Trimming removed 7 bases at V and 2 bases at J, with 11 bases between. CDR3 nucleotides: TGTGCCAGCAACGTACAGGGTAACACCGGGGAGCTGTTTTTT. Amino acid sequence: CASNVQGNTGELFF.

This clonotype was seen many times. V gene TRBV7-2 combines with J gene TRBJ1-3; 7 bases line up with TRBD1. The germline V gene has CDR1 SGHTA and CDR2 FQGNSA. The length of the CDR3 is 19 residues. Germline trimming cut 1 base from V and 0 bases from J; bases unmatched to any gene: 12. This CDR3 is CASSLEFVGQSLSGNTIYF. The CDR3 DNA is TGTGCCAGCAGCTTAGAGTTTGTGGGACAGAGTCTCTCTGGAAACACCATATATTTT.

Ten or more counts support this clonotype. The CDR3 sequence: CASSIDRVGETQYF. The CDR3 DNA follows: TGTGCCAGCAGTATCGACAGGGTTGGAGAGACCCAGTACTTC. The chain combines TRBV2 with TRBJ2-5, with 7 bases aligning to TRBD1. Germline V gene data show CDR1 as SNHLY and CDR2 as FYNNEI. V was clipped by 5 bases and J by 4 bases; unmatched bases: 7. CDR3 length: 14 amino acids.

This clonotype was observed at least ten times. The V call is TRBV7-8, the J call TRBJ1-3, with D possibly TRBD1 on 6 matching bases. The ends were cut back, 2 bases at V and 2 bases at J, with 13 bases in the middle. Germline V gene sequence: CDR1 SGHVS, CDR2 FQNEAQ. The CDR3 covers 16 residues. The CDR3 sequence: CASSLFTGKPGNTIYF. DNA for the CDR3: TGTGCCAGCAGCTTATTTACAGGGAAGCCTGGAAACACCATATATTTT.

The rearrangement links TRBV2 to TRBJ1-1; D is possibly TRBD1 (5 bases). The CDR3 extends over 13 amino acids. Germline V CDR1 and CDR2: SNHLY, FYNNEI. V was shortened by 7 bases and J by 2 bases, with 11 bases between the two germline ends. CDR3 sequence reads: CASKAGLNTEAFF. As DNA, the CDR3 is TGTGCCAGCAAGGCGGGACTAAACACTGAAGCTTTCTTT.

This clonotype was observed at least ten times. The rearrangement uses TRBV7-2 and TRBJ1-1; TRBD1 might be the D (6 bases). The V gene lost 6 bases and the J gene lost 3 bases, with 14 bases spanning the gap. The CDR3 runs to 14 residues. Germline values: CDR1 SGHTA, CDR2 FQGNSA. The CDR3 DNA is TGTGCCAGCAGGGGGGGGGGGCGGGACACTGAAGCTTTCTTT. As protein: CASRGGGRDTEAFF.

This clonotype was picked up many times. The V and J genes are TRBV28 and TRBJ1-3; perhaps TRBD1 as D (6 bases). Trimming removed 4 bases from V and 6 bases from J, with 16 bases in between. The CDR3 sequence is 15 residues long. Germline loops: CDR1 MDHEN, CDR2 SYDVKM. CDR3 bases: TGTGCCAGCAGTTCTGCCGGGACAACCAAAAACACCATATATTTT. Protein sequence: CASSSAGTTKNTIYF.

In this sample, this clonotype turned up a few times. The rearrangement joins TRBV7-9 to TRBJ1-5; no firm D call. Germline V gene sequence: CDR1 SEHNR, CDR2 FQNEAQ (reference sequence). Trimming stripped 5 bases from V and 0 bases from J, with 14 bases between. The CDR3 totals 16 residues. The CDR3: CASSLPTRNSNQPQHF. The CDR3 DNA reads TGTGCCAGCAGCCTACCGACCAGAAATAGCAATCAGCCCCAGCATTTT. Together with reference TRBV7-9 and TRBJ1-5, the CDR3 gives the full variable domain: DTGVSQNPRHKITKRGQNVTFRCDPISEHNRLYWYRQTLGQGPEFLTYFQNEAQLEKSRLLSDRFSAERPKGSFSTLEIQRTEQGDSAMYLCASSLPTRNSNQPQHFGDGTRLSIL.

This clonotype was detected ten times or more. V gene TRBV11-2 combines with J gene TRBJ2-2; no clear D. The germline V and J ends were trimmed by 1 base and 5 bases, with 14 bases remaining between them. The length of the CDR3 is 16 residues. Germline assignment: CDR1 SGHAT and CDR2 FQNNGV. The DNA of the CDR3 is TGTGCCAGCAGCTTAGCTTTTAGGCGTAGTACCGGGGAGCTGTTTTTT. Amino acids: CASSLAFRRSTGELFF.

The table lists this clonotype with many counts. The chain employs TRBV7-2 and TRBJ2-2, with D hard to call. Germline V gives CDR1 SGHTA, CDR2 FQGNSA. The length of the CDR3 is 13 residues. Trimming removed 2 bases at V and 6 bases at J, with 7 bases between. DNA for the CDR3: TGTGCCAGCAGCTTATTCCAAGCCGGGGAGCTGTTTTTT. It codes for CASSLFQAGELFF.

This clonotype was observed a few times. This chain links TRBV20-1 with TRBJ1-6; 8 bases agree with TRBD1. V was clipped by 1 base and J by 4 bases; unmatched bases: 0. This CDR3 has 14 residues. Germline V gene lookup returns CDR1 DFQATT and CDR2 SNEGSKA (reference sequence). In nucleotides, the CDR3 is TGCAGTGCTAGAGGGACAGGGTATAATTCACCCCTCCACTTT. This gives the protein CSARGTGYNSPLHF.

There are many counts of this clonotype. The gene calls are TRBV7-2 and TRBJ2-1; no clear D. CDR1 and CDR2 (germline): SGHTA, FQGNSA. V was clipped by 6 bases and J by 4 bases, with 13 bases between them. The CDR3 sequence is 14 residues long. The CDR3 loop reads CASSSPEPYNEQFF. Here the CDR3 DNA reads TGTGCCAGCAGTAGCCCAGAACCTTACAATGAGCAGTTCTTC.